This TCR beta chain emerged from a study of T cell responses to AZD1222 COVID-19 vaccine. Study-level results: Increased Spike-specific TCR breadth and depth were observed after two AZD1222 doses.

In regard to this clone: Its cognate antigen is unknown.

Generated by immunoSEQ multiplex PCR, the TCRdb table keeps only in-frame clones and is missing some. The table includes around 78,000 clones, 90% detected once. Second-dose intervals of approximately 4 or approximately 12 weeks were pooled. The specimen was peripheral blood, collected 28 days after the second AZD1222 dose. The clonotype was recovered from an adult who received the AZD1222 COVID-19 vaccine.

CDR3 loop: CASSLEGTPPETQYF. The CDR3 DNA sequence: TGTGCCAGCAGCTTGGAAGGGACCCCTCCGGAGACCCAGTACTTC. The V gene is TRBV5-4, the J gene TRBJ2-5, with D tentatively TRBD1 or TRBD2 (5 bases each). Looked up from germline, CDR1 is SGHNT and CDR2 is YYREEE (reference sequence). V lost 0 bases, J lost 5 bases, and 14 bases lay in between. The CDR3 length is 15 residues. Looking up the rest from reference TRBV5-4 and TRBJ2-5 gives the full variable domain: ETGVTQSPTHLIKTRGQQVTLRCSSQSGHNTVSWYQQALGQGPQFIFQYYREEENGRGNFPPRFSGLQFPNYSSELNVNALELDDSALYLCASSLEGTPPETQYFGPGTRLLVL.